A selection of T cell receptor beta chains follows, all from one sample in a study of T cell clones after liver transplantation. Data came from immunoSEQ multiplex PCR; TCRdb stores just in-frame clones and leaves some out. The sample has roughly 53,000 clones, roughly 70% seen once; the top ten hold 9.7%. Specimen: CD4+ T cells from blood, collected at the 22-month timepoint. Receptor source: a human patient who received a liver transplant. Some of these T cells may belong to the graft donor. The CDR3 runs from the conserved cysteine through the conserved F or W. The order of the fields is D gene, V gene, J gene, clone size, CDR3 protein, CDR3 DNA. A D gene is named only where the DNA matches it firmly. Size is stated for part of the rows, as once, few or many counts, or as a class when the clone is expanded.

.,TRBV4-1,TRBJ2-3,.,CASSRAGGTQYF,TGCGCCAGCAGCCGCGCCGGGGGTACGCAGTATTTT
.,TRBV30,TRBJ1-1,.,CAWSVGVEGTEAFF,TGTGCCTGGAGTGTGGGAGTGGAGGGCACTGAAGCTTTCTTT
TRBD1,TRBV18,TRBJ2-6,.,CASSPGTGGAGANVLTF,TGTGCCAGCTCACCAGGGACAGGGGGCGCTGGGGCCAACGTCCTGACTTTC
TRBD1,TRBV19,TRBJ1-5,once,CATRTTGDSNQPQHF,TGTGCCACTAGAACTACAGGGGATAGCAATCAGCCCCAGCATTTT
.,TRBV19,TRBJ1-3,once,CASSSVDWESGNTIYF,TGTGCCAGTAGTTCCGTAGATTGGGAGTCTGGAAACACCATATATTTT
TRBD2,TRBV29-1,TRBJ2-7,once,CSVGILAEEYEQYF,TGCAGCGTTGGTATACTAGCGGAGGAGTACGAGCAGTACTTC
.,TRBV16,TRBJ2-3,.,CASSPPADTQYF,TGTGCCAGCAGCCCCCCGGCAGATACGCAGTATTTT
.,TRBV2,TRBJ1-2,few,CASSEDGGDGYTF,TGTGCCAGCAGTGAAGACGGAGGAGATGGCTACACCTTC
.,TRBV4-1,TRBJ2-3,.,CASSQEARADTQYF,TGCGCCAGCAGCCAAGAAGCAAGGGCAGATACGCAGTATTTT
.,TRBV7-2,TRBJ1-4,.,CASSLGGLPFNEKLFF,TGTGCCAGCAGCTTAGGAGGGTTACCCTTTAATGAAAAACTGTTTTTT
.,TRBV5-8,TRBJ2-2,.,CASSLWETNTGELFF,TGTGCCAGCAGCTTGTGGGAGACGAACACCGGGGAGCTGTTTTTT
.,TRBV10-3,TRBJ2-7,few,CAISGDQNLYEQYF,TGTGCCATCAGTGGGGATCAAAACCTCTACGAGCAGTACTTC
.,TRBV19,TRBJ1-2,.,CASSIGTGNGYTF,TGTGCCAGTAGTATCGGCACTGGTAATGGCTACACCTTC
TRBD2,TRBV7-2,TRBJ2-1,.,CASSSPFGGGFSYNEQFF,TGTGCCAGCAGCTCACCCTTTGGGGGGGGGTTCTCCTACAATGAGCAGTTCTTC
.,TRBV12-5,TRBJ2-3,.,CASGFTTNQGSPTQDTQYF,TGTGCTAGTGGTTTCACGACTAACCAGGGTTCGCCCACTCAAGATACGCAGTATTTT
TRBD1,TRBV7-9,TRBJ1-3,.,CASSLAGDRGRNTIYF,TGTGCCAGCAGCTTAGCTGGGGACAGGGGACGAAACACCATATATTTT
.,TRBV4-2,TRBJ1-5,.,CASSQEVQGRNQPQHF,TGTGCCAGCAGCCAAGAGGTCCAGGGGCGCAATCAGCCCCAGCATTTT
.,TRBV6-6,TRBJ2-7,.,CASSYNGRDLHYEQYF,TGTGCCAGCAGTTATAACGGCAGGGACCTTCACTACGAGCAGTACTTC
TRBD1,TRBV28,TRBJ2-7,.,CASSLYRGREQYF,TGTGCCAGCAGTTTATACAGGGGTAGGGAGCAGTACTTC
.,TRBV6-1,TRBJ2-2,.,CASSRGRGGTGELFF,TGTGCCAGCAGTAGGGGCAGAGGGGGCACCGGGGAGCTGTTTTTT
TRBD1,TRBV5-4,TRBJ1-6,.,CASSSQGVNSPLHF,TGTGCCAGCAGCTCACAGGGGGTTAATTCACCCCTCCACTTT
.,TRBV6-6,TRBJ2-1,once,CASSYDEYNEQFF,TGTGCCAGCAGTTACGACGAGTACAATGAGCAGTTCTTC
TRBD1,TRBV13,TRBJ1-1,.,CASSSKNYRGYTEAFF,TGTGCCAGCAGCTCCAAGAATTACAGGGGATATACTGAAGCTTTCTTT
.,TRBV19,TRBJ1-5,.,CATSSEGISNQPQHF,TGTGCCACCTCATCAGAGGGAATCAGCAATCAGCCCCAGCATTTT
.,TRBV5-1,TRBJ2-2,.,CASSTQGAGELFF,TGCGCCAGCAGCACGCAGGGTGCCGGGGAGCTGTTTTTT
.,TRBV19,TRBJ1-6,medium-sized,CASKTSQGQISSYNSPLHF,TGTGCCAGTAAGACCTCCCAAGGACAGATCAGCTCCTATAATTCACCCCTCCACTTT
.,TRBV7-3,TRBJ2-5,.,CASSPGREETQYF,TGTGCCAGCAGCCCGGGGCGCGAGGAGACCCAGTACTTC
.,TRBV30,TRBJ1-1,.,CAWSGAAGVGAEAFF,TGTGCCTGGAGTGGGGCGGCAGGGGTAGGGGCTGAAGCTTTCTTT
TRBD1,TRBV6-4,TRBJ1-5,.,CASSGGQEEPQHF,TGTGCCAGCAGTGGGGGACAGGAGGAGCCCCAGCATTTT